The T cell receptor beta chain described here comes from a study of blood T cell repertoires in COVID-19. Study as a whole: Acute and convalescent COVID-19 samples came from the United States, Italy and Spain.

As handled by the study authors: Researchers report that nucleated cell counts were estimated from reference gene primer amplification. Profiling relied on immunoSEQ multiplex PCR, and the TCRdb table lists in-frame clones only, not all of them. V and J calls and clone size are copied from that table; D and trimming were computed from the DNA. The table records roughly 390,000 clones, about 85% of them present only once. This CDR3 has 14 residues. The V gene's germline CDR1 is SGHRS and CDR2 YFSETQ. With 6 bases removed from V and 2 bases from J, the gap between germline ends came to 11 bases. This sequence originates from a woman aged 18 to 35 with acute or convalescent COVID-19. What was sequenced was peripheral blood. The rearrangement links TRBV5-1 to TRBJ2-2; TRBD1 might be the D (5 bases). DNA of the CDR3: TGCGCCAGCAACGCCAGGACAAACACCGGGGAGCTGTTTTTT. Its protein product is CASNARTNTGELFF.